The table lists the clone carrying this T cell receptor beta chain with a few counts. Its target is not known. TCRdb re-analysed the RT-PCR reads in MiXCR, keeping a single row per CDR3 protein. This table holds about 310,000 distinct CDR3 sequences, roughly 20% found once. These data come from a study of response to subunit inactivated influenza vaccine. General study findings and limits: With each seasonal influenza vaccination, the authors suggested, few new T cells are recruited.

With 3 bases clipped from V and 7 bases from J, the junction kept 6 bases outside the gene matches. CDR1 is LGHNA and CDR2 is YSLEER in the germline V gene. The CDR3 has 15 amino acids. The source was PBMCs from blood, collected approximately 20 months after vaccination. The chain has TRBV4-3 and TRBJ2-1, with 10 bases identical to TRBD2. The TCR originated in a man in his fifties or sixties who received an inactivated influenza vaccine. The DNA for the CDR3 is TGCGCCAGCAGCCATCTGGGGACTAGCGAAAATGAGCAGTTCTTC. Its translation is CASSHLGTSENEQFF.